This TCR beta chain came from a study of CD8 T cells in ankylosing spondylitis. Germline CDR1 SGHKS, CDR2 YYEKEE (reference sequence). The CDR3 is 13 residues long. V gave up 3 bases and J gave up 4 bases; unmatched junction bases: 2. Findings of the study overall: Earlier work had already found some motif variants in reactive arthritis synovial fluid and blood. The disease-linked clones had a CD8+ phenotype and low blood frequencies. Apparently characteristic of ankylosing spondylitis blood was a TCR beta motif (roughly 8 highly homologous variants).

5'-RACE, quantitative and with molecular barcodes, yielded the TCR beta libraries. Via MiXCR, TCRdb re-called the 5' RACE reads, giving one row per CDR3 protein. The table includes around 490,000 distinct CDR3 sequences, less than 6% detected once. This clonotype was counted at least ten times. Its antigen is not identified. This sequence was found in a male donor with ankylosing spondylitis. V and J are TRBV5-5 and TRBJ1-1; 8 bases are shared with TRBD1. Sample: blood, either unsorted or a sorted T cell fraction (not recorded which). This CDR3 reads CASSSTGATEAFF. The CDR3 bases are TGTGCCAGCAGCTCGACAGGGGCCACTGAAGCTTTCTTT.